The TCR beta chain under discussion was sequenced for a study of identical twins. This clonotype was recorded a few times. This CDR3 comprises 14 residues. Trimming removed 4 bases at V and 7 bases at J, with 15 bases between. The germline gives CDR1 SGHRS, CDR2 YFSETQ. TCRdb independently ran MiXCR on the 5' RACE reads; one entry per CDR3 protein. Of some 900,000 distinct CDR3 sequences detected, about 12% appear once; the ten largest clones hold about 1.5%. This sample also appeared in a second study, on yellow fever vaccine responses in identical twins. From that second work: Twins' vaccine T cell responses were reported to seem partly convergent and partly personalized.

This TCR came from a young woman in good health. V and J are TRBV5-1 and TRBJ2-1; TRBD2 is a possible D gene (6 bases). Sequencing was carried out using PBMCs. CDR3: CASSTTRAENEQFF. CDR3 in DNA: TGCGCCAGCAGCACGACTAGGGCGGAAAATGAGCAGTTCTTC.